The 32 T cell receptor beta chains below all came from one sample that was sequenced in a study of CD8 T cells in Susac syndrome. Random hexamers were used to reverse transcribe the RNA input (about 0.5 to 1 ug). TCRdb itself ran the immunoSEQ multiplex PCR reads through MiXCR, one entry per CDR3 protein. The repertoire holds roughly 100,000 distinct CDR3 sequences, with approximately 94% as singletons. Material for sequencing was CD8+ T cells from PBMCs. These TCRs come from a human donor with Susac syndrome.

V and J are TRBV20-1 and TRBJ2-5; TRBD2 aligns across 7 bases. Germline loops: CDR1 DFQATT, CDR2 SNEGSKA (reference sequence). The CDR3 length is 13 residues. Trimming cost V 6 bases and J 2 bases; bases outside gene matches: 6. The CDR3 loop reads CSALSGVQETQYF. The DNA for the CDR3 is TGCAGTGCATTAAGCGGGGTGCAAGAGACCCAGTACTTC.

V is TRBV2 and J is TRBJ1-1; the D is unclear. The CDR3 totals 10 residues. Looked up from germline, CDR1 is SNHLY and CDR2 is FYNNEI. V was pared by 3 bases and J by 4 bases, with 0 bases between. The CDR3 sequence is CASSDTEAFF. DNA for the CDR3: TGTGCCAGCAGTGACACTGAAGCTTTCTTT.

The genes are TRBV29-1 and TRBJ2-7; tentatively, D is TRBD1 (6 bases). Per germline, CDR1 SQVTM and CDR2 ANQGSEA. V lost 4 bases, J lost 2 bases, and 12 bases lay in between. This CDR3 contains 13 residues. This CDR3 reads CSVARGKTYEQYF. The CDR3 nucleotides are TGCAGCGTTGCCAGGGGAAAAACCTACGAGCAGTACTTC.

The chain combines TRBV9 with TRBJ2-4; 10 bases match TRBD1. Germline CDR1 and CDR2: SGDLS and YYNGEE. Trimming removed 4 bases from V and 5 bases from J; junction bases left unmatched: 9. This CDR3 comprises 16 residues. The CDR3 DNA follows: TGTGCCAGCAGCATCGCCGGGACAGGGGCGGAAAACATTCAGTACTTC. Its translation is CASSIAGTGAENIQYF.

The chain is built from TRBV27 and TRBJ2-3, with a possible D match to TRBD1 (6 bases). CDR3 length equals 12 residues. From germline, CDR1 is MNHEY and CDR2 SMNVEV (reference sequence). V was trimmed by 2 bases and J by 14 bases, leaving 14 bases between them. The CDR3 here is CASSLGTMPTYF. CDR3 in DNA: TGTGCCAGCAGTTTAGGGACAATGCCCACGTATTTT.

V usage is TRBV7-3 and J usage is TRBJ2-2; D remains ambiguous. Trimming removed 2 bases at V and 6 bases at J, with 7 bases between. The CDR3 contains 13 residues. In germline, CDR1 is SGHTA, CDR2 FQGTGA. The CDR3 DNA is TGTGCCAGCAGCTTATCTTGGGCCGGGGAGCTGTTTTTT. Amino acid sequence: CASSLSWAGELFF.

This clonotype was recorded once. CDR3 bases: TGCAGTGCTAGAGACACCCAGGGCGTCGGGGAGCTGTTTTTT. This gives the protein CSARDTQGVGELFF. The rearrangement links TRBV20-1 to TRBJ2-2; a weak D match, TRBD1 (5 bases). The V gene's germline CDR1 is DFQATT and CDR2 SNEGSKA (reference sequence). The CDR3 is 14 residues long. V lost 0 bases, J lost 7 bases, and 12 bases lay in between.

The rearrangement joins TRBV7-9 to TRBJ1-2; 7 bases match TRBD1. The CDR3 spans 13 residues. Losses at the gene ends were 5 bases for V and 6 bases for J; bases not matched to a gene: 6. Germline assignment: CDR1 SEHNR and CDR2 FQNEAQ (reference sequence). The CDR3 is CASSQGGANGYTF. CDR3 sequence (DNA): TGTGCCAGCAGCCAAGGGGGCGCGAATGGCTACACCTTC.

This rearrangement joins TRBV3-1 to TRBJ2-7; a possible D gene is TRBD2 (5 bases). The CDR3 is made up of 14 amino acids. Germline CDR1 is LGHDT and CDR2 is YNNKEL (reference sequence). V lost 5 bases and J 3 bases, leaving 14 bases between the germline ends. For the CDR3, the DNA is TGTGCCAGCAGCAGCGGCGATAGCAACTACGAGCAGTACTTC. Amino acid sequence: CASSSGDSNYEQYF.

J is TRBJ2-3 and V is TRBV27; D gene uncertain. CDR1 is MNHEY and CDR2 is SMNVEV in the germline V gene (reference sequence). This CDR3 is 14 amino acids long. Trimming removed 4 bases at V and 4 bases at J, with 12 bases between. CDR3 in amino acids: CASSWGLRSDTQYF. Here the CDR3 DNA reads TGTGCCAGCAGTTGGGGATTGAGGTCAGATACGCAGTATTTT.

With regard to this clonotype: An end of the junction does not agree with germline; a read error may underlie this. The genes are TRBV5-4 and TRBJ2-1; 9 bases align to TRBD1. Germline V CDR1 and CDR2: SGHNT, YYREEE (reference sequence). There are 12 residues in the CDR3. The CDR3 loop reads CASSLGGDREAF. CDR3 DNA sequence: TGTGCCAGCAGCCTGGGGGGGGACAGGGAGGCGTTC. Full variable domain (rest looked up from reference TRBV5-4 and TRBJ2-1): ETGVTQSPTHLIKTRGQQVTLRCSSQSGHNTVSWYQQALGQGPQFIFQYYREEENGRGNFPPRFSGLQFPNYSSELNVNALELDDSALYLCASSLGGDREAFGPGTRLTVL.

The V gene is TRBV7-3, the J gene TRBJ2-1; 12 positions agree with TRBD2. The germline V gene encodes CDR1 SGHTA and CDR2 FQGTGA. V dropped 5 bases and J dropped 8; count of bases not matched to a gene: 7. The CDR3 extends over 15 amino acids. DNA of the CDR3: TGTGCCAGCAGCCCTAGCGGGGGGGCCTTGGATGAGCAGTTCTTC. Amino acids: CASSPSGGALDEQFF.

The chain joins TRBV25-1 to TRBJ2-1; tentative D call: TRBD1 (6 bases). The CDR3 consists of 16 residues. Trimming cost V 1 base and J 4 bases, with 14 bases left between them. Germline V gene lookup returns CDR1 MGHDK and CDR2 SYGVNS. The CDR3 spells CASSEWRRTEYNEQFF. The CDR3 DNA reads TGTGCCAGCAGTGAATGGAGGAGGACAGAGTACAATGAGCAGTTCTTC. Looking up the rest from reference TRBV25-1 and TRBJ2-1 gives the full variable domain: EADIYQTPRYLVIGTGKKITLECSQTMGHDKMYWYQQDPGMELHLIHYSYGVNSTEKGDLSSESTVSRIRTEHFPLTLESARPSHTSQYLCASSEWRRTEYNEQFFGPGTRLTVL.

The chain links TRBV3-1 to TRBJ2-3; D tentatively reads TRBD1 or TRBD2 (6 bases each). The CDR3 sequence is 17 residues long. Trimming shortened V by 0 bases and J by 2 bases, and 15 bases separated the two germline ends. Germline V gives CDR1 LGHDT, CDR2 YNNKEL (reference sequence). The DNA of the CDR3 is TGTGCCAGCAGCCAAGATAGGACGGGGGCCTCCACAGATACGCAGTATTTT. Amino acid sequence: CASSQDRTGASTDTQYF.

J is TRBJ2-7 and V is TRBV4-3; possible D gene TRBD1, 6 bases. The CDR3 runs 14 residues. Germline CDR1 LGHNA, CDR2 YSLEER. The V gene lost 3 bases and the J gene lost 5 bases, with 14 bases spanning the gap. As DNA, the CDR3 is TGCGCCAGCAGCCAGTCTACAGGGTCCGACGAGCAGTACTTC. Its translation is CASSQSTGSDEQYF.

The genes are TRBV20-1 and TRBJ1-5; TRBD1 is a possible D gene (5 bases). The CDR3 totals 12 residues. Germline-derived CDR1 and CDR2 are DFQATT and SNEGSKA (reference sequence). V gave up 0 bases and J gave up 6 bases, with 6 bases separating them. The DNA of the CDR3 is TGCAGTGCTAGAGAAAGGGGTCAGCCCCAGCATTTT. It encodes CSARERGQPQHF.

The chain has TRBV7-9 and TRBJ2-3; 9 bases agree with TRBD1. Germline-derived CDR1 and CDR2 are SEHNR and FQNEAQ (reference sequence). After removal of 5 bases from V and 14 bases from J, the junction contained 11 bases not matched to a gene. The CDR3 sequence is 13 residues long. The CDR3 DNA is TGTGCCAGCAGCCCGCCCGGAGGGACAGGGACGTATTTT. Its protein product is CASSPPGGTGTYF.

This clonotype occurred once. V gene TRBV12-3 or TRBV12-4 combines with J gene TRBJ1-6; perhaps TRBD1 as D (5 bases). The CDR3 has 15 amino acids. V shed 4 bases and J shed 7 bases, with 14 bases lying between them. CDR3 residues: CASSWAGTANSPLHF. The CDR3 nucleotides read TGTGCCAGCAGTTGGGCCGGGACGGCAAATTCACCCCTCCACTTT.

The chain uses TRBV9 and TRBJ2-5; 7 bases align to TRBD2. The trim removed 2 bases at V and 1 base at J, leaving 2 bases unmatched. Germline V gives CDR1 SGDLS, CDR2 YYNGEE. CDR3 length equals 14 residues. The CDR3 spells CASSVAGVQETQYF. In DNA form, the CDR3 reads TGTGCCAGCAGCGTGGCGGGGGTCCAAGAGACCCAGTACTTC. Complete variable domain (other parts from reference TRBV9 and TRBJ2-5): DSGVTQTPKHLITATGQRVTLRCSPRSGDLSVYWYQQSLDQGLQFLIQYYNGEERAKGNILERFSAQQFPDLHSELNLSSLELGDSALYFCASSVAGVQETQYFGPGTRLLVL.

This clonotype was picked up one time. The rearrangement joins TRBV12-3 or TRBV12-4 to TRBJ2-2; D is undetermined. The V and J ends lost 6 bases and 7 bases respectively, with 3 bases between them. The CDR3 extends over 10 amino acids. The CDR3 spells CASSNGELFF. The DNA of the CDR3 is TGTGCCAGCAGCAACGGGGAGCTGTTTTTT.

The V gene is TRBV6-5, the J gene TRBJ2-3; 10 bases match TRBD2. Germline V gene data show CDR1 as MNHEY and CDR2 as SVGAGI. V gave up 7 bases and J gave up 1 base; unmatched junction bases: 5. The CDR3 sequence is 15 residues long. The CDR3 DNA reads TGTGCCAGCACCCTCCTAGCGGGGGGCACAGATACGCAGTATTTT. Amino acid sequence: CASTLLAGGTDTQYF.

In DNA form, the CDR3 reads TGTGCCAGCAGTGAAGGTAGACCCTACGAGCAGTACTTC. This gives the protein CASSEGRPYEQYF. The V gene is TRBV2, the J gene TRBJ2-7; D gene unclear. The CDR3 spans 13 residues. Per germline, CDR1 SNHLY and CDR2 FYNNEI. Trimming removed 1 base at V and 2 bases at J, with 6 bases between.

The chain's CDR3 is CSARIGASGSNEQFF. For the CDR3, the DNA is TGCAGTGCTAGGATAGGGGCTAGCGGGAGCAATGAGCAGTTCTTC. J is TRBJ2-1 and V is TRBV20-1, with 10 bases lining up with TRBD2. This CDR3 spans 15 amino acids. The trim removed 3 bases at V and 6 bases at J, leaving 8 bases unmatched. Germline V gene sequence: CDR1 DFQATT, CDR2 SNEGSKA (reference sequence).

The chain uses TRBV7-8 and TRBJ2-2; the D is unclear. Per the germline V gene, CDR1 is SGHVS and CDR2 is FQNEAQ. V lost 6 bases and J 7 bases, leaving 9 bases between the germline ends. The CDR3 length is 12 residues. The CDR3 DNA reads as TGTGCCAGCAGTACGGCCCACGGGGAGCTGTTTTTT. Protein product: CASSTAHGELFF.

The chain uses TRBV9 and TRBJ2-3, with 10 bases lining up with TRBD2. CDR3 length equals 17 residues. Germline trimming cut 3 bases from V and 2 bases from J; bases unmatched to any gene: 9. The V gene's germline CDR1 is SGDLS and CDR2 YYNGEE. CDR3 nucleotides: TGTGCCAGCAGCGCCGACGTTCTAGCGGGGGACACAGATACGCAGTATTTT. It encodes CASSADVLAGDTDTQYF.

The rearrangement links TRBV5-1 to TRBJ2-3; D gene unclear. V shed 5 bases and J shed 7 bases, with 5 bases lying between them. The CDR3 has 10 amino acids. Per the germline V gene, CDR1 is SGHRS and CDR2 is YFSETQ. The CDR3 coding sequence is TGCGCCAGCAGGGGATATACGCAGTATTTT. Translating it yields CASRGYTQYF.

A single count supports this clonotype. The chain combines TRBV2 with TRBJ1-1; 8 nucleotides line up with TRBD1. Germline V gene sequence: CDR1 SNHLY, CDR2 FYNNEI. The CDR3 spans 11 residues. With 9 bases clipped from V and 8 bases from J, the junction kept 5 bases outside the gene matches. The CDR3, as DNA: TGTGCCAGTTTCGGGACAGGCGAAGCTTTCTTT. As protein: CASFGTGEAFF.

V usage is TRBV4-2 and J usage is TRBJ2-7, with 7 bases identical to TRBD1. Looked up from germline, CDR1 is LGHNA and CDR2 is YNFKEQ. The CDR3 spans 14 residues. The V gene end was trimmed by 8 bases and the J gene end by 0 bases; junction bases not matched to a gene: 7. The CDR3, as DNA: TGTGCCAGCGCCCAGGGACAGAGCTCCTACGAGCAGTACTTC. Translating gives CASAQGQSSYEQYF.

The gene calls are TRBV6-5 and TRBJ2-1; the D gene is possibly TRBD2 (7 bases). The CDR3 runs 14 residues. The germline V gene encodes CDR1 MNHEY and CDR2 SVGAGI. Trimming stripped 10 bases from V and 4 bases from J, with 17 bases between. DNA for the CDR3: TGTGCCACGTCGTTCGGGGGGCAATACAATGAGCAGTTCTTC. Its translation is CATSFGGQYNEQFF.

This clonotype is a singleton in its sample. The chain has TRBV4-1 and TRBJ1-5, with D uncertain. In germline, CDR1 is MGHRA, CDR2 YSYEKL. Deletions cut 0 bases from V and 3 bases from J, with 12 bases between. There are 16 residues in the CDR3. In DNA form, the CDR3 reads TGCGCCAGCAGCCAAGATTGGGAGAAGTACAATCAGCCCCAGCATTTT. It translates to CASSQDWEKYNQPQHF.

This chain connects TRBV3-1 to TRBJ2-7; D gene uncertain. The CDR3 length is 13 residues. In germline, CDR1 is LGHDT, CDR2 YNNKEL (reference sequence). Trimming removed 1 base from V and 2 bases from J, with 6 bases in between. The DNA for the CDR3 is TGTGCCAGCAGCCAAGGGGTTACCTACGAGCAGTACTTC. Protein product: CASSQGVTYEQYF.

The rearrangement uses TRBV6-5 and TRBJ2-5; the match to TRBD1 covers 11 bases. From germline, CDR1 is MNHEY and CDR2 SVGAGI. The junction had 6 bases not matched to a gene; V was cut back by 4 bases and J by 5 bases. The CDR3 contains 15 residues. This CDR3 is CASSFRDRGKETQYF. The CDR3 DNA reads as TGTGCCAGCAGTTTTCGGGACAGGGGGAAGGAGACCCAGTACTTC.